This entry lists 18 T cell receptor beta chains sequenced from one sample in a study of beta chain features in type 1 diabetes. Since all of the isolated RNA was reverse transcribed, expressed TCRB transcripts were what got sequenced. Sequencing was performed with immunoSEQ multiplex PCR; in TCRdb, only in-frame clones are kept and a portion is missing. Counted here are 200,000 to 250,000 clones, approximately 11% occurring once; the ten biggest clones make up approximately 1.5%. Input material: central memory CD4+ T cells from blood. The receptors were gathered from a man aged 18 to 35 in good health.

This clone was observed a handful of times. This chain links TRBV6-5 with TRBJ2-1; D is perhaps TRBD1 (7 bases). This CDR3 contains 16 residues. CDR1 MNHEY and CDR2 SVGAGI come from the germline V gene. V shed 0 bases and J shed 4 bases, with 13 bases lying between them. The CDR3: CASSYSIQGGYNEQFF. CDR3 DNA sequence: TGTGCCAGCAGTTACTCGATCCAGGGGGGATACAATGAGCAGTTCTTC.

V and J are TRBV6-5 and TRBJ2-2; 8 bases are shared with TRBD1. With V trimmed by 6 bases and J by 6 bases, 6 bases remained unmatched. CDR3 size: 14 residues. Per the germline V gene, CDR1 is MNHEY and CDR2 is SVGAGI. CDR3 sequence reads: CASSRTGSAGELFF. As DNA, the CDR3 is TGTGCCAGCAGCAGGACAGGGAGCGCCGGGGAGCTGTTTTTT.

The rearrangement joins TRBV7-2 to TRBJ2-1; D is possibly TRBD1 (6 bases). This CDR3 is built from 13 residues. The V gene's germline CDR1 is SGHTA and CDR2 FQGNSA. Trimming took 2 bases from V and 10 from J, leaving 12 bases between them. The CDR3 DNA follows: TGTGCCAGCAGCTTAACAGGGACGGGCGAGCAGTTCTTC. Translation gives CASSLTGTGEQFF.

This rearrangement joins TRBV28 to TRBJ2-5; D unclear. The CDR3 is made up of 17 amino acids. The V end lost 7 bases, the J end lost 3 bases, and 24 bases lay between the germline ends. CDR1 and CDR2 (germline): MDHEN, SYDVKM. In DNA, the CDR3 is TGTGCCAGCACCCTTGGCGGCCCGCGGATCGGCGAAGAGACCCAGTACTTC. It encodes CASTLGGPRIGEETQYF.

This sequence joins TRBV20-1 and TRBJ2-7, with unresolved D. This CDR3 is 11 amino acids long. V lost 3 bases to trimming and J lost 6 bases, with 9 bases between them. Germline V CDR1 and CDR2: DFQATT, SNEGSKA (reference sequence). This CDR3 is CSARGFGEQYF. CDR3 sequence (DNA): TGCAGTGCTAGGGGGTTCGGCGAGCAGTACTTC.

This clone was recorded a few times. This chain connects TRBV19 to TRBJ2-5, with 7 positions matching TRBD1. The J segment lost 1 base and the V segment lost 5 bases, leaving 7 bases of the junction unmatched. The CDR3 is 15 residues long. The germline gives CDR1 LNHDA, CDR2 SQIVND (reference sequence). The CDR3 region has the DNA TGTGCCAGTAGTGCCAGGACAGGCCTCCAAGAGACCCAGTACTTC. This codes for CASSARTGLQETQYF.

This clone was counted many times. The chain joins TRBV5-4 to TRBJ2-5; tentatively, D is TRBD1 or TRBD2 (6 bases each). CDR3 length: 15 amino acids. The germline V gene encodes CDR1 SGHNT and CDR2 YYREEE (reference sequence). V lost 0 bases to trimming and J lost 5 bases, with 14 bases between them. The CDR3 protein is CASSLGQGRWETQYF. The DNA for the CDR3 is TGTGCCAGCAGCTTGGGGCAGGGGAGGTGGGAGACCCAGTACTTC.

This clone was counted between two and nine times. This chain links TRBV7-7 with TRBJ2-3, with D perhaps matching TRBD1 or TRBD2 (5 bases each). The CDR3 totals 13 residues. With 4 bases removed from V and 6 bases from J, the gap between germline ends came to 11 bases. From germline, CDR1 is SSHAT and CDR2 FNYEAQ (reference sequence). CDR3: CASSWDRQDTQYF. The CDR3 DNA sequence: TGTGCCAGCAGCTGGGACCGGCAGGATACGCAGTATTTT. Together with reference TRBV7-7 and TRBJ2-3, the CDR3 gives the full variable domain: GAGVSQSPRYKVTKRGQDVTLRCDPISSHATLYWYQQALGQGPEFLTYFNYEAQPDKSGLPSDRFSAERPEGSISTLTIQRTEQRDSAMYRCASSWDRQDTQYFGPGTRLTVL.

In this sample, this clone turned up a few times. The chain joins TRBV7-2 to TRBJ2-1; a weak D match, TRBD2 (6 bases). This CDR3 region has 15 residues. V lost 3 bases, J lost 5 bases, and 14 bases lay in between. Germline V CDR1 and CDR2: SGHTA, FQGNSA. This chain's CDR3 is CASSFTSMVNNEQFF. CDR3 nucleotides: TGTGCCAGCAGCTTTACTAGCATGGTCAACAATGAGCAGTTCTTC.

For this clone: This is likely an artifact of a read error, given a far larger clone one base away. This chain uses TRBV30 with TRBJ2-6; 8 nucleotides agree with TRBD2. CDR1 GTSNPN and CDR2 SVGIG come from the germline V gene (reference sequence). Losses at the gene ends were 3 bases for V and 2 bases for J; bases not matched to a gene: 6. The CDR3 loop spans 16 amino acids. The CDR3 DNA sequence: TGTGCCTGGAGAAATAGCGGGGTCGCTGGGGCCAACGTCCTGACTTTC. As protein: CAWRNSGVAGANVLTF.

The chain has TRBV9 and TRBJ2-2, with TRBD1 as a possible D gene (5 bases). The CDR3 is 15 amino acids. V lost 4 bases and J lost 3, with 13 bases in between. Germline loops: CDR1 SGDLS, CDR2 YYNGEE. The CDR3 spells CASSTLDTYTGELFF. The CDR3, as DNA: TGTGCCAGCAGCACCTTGGACACATACACCGGGGAGCTGTTTTTT.

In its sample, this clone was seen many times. The CDR3 coding sequence is TGTGCCAGCAGCTCCAAGGGGACCACAGATACGCAGTATTTT. It translates to CASSSKGTTDTQYF. The V call is TRBV7-9, the J call TRBJ2-3; D may match TRBD1 or TRBD2 (5 bases each). CDR3 length equals 14 residues. With 4 bases removed from V and 2 bases from J, the gap between germline ends came to 10 bases. Germline lookup yields CDR1 SEHNR and CDR2 FQNEAQ (reference sequence).

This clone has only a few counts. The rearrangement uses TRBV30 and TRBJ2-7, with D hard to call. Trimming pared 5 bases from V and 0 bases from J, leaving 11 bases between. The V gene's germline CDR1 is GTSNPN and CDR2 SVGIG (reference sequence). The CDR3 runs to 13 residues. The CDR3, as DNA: TGTGCCTGGGCGCGCGGAAGCTCCTACGAGCAGTACTTC. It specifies CAWARGSSYEQYF.

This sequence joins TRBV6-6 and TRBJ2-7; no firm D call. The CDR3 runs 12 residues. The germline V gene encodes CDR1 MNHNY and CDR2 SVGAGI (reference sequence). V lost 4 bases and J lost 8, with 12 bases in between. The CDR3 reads CASSFHTAQQYF. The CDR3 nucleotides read TGTGCCAGCAGTTTCCACACGGCCCAGCAGTACTTC.

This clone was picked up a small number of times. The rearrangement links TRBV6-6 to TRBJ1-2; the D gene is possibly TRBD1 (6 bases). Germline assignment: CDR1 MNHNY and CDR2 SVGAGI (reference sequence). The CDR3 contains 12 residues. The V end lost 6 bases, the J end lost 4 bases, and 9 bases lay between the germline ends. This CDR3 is CASSRTVYGYTF. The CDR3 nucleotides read TGTGCCAGCAGCCGGACAGTCTATGGCTACACCTTC.

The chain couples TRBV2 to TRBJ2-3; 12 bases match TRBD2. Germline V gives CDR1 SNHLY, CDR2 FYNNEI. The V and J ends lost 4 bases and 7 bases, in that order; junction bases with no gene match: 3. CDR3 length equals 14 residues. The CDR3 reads CASSVTSGRNTQYF. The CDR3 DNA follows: TGTGCCAGCAGTGTTACTAGCGGGAGGAATACGCAGTATTTT.

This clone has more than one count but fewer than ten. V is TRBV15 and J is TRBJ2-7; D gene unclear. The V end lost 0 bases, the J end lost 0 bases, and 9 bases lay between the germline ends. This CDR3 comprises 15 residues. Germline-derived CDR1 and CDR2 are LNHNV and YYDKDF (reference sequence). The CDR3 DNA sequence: TGTGCCACCAGCAGAGAAGGCGGTAGCTCCTACGAGCAGTACTTC. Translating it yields CATSREGGSSYEQYF.

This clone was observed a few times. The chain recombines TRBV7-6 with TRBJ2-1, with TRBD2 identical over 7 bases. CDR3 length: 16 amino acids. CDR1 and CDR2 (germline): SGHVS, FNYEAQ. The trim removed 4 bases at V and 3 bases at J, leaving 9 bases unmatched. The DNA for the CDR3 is TGTGCCAGCAGCTACCAAGCGGGATCGGTCTACAATGAGCAGTTCTTC. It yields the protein CASSYQAGSVYNEQFF.